This T cell receptor (beta chain) was retrieved from a study of cytomegalovirus exposure and HLA in healthy donors. The primer mix had 60 Vbeta and 13 Jbeta primers. Repertoires were generated with immunoSEQ multiplex PCR, while TCRdb's copy carries only in-frame clones and drops some. The listing contains approximately 79,000 clones. The study's findings and limits: Cytomegalovirus-associated TCR beta chains were listed, numbering 164. For cytomegalovirus status, the classifier reportedly gave diagnoses with high specificity and sensitivity. Within a later analysis, the majority of CMV-associated TCR beta chains appeared HLA-restricted.

V was clipped by 2 bases and J by 3 bases; unmatched bases: 5. Germline loops: CDR1 MDHEN, CDR2 SYDVKM. CDR3 size: 17 residues. In the case of this clone: Its antigen is currently unknown.

This clonotype was sampled from a boy younger than 18 in good health and CMV-seronegative. This chain links TRBV28 with TRBJ2-2; 11 bases line up with TRBD2. Sequenced: PBMCs. For the CDR3, the DNA is TGTGCCAGCAGTTTAACTAGCGGGAGCTACTACACCGGGGAGCTGTTTTTT. It translates to CASSLTSGSYYTGELFF.